Listed here are 8 T cell receptor beta chains from one sample, sequenced in a study of memory CD4+ T cells and cytomegalovirus serostatus. Some clones are missing from TCRdb's copy, which holds only in-frame ones; the method was immunoSEQ multiplex PCR. The sample includes about 29,000 clones, more than 60% of them seen just once. Single viable CD3+CD4+CD8-CD45RO+ cells were sorted as the memory CD4+ T cells. The sample taken for sequencing was memory CD4+ T cells from blood. The receptors originated from an adult in good health and CMV-seronegative.

V gene TRBV20-1 combines with J gene TRBJ1-2; 7 nucleotides line up with TRBD1. Trimming cost V 4 bases and J 7 bases; bases outside gene matches: 3. The CDR3 consists of 11 residues. Per the germline V gene, CDR1 is DFQATT and CDR2 is SNEGSKA (reference sequence). The CDR3 protein is CSAKDRVGYTF. CDR3 in DNA: TGCAGTGCTAAAGACAGGGTTGGCTACACCTTC.

The chain is built from TRBV2 and TRBJ2-3; weak D call: TRBD2 (6 bases). This CDR3 region has 15 residues. Trimming shortened V by 1 base and J by 2 bases, and 10 bases separated the two germline ends. Per germline, CDR1 SNHLY and CDR2 FYNNEI. The CDR3 sequence: CASSEVDYNTDTQYF. CDR3 sequence (DNA): TGTGCCAGCAGTGAAGTGGACTATAACACAGATACGCAGTATTTT.

The chain joins TRBV10-1 to TRBJ2-1, with D perhaps matching TRBD2 (5 bases). The V end was cut by 3 bases, the J end by 8 bases, with 14 bases between. Germline assignment: CDR1 WNHNN and CDR2 SYGVQD (reference sequence). This CDR3 spans 14 amino acids. The CDR3 DNA sequence: TGCGCCAGCAGTGACGGAGGACCTTGGGATGAGCAGTTCTTC. Translated, it gives CASSDGGPWDEQFF.

The chain is built from TRBV7-2 and TRBJ2-7; 8 nucleotides agree with TRBD1. This CDR3 spans 15 amino acids. Germline CDR1 SGHTA, CDR2 FQGNSA. V was pared by 2 bases and J by 2 bases, with 5 bases of the junction left unmatched. The CDR3 DNA reads as TGTGCCAGCAGCTTATCTGGACAGGGCGCCTACGAGCAGTACTTC. Its translation is CASSLSGQGAYEQYF.

The chain is built from TRBV25-1 and TRBJ1-1, with a possible D match to TRBD1 (6 bases). Per the germline V gene, CDR1 is MGHDK and CDR2 is SYGVNS. The CDR3 has 15 residues. Trimming shortened V by 3 bases and J by 4 bases, and 15 bases separated the two germline ends. In DNA, the CDR3 is TGTGCCAGCAGTGATTTCACGGGGGCTCGCACTGAAGCTTTCTTT. Translation: CASSDFTGARTEAFF.

This clone was counted a single time. The rearrangement links TRBV21-1 to TRBJ2-7. TRBV21-1 is annotated as a pseudogene. The CDR3 length is 14 residues. CDR3 DNA sequence: TGTGCCAGCAGCAAACCGGCCTCCTCCTACGAGCAGTACTTC. Protein product: CASSKPASSYEQYF.

The chain carries TRBV6-1 and TRBJ1-6, with D perhaps TRBD1 (5 bases). V was pared by 4 bases and J by 2 bases, with 6 bases between. The CDR3 has 14 residues. CDR1 and CDR2 from the germline V gene are MNHNS and SASEGT. The CDR3 reads CASSAGPYNSPLHF. In DNA form, the CDR3 reads TGTGCCAGCAGTGCGGGGCCCTATAATTCACCCCTCCACTTT.

The chain employs TRBV14 and TRBJ2-2, with TRBD1 identical over 9 bases. The CDR3 covers 15 residues. Germline values: CDR1 SGHDN, CDR2 FVKESK. V dropped 4 bases and J dropped 5; count of bases not matched to a gene: 5. The CDR3 DNA reads as TGTGCCAGCAGCCGGAAACAGGGGGCGACCGGGGAGCTGTTTTTT. This translates into CASSRKQGATGELFF. Based on the CDR3 plus reference TRBV14 and TRBJ2-2, the full variable domain is EAGVTQFPSHSVIEKGQTVTLRCDPISGHDNLYWYRRVMGKEIKFLLHFVKESKQDESGMPNNRFLAERTGGTYSTLKVQPAELEDSGVYFCASSRKQGATGELFFGEGSRLTVL.